Listed below are T cell receptor beta chains from one sample, sequenced in a study of cytomegalovirus exposure and HLA in healthy donors. Assay: immunoSEQ multiplex PCR; the TCRdb copy retains only in-frame clones and omits some. This sample contains about 110,000 clones. The specimen sequenced was PBMCs. The origin of the receptors is a man aged 25 to 40 in good health and CMV-seronegative. CDR3s leave out the opening cysteine and the closing phenylalanine or tryptophan. The D gene is left open where the match is weak.

d_call	j_call	v_call	cdr3_aa
TRBD1	TRBJ1-4	TRBV9	ASSPTGTDNEKLF
NA	TRBJ2-3	TRBV29-1	SSEGGALSTDTQY
NA	TRBJ2-2	TRBV7-2	ASRRTETGELF
NA	TRBJ1-5	TRBV7-8	ASSPQVGQPQH
NA	TRBJ1-1	TRBV19	ASRRQDEGDTEAF
NA	TRBJ1-6	TRBV28	ASSPRQLRFGSLH
NA	TRBJ2-2	TRBV5-1	ASSRRVLPYDTGELF
NA	TRBJ1-2	TRBV4-2	ASSLEVRHGYT
NA	TRBJ1-5	TRBV7-8	ASSPRNRDLYSNQPQH
NA	TRBJ2-2	TRBV11-3	ASSSAGLGGGTGELF
NA	TRBJ2-1	TRBV10-2	ASSEASEQF
NA	TRBJ2-2	TRBV5-4	ASSGANRGELF
NA	TRBJ1-1	TRBV5-1	ASSSEVGAGAF
TRBD2	TRBJ2-2	TRBV7-2	ASSSPASGARELF
NA	TRBJ2-6	TRBV15	ATTRSGANVLT
NA	TRBJ2-3	TRBV19	ASSTTITGLGTQY
TRBD1	TRBJ1-6	TRBV7-9	ASSRDSSLNSPLH
TRBD1	TRBJ2-3	TRBV5-1	ASSRDRSTDTQY
TRBD1	TRBJ2-7	TRBV6-5	ASMVDRGSYEQY
TRBD2	TRBJ2-5	TRBV5-1	ASSPLSTSGGYQETQY
NA	TRBJ2-3	TRBV6-6	ASTQGLNTDTQY
TRBD1	TRBJ2-7	TRBV19	ASSATGHSYEQY
TRBD1	TRBJ1-3	TRBV6-6	ASSTTGGGNTIY
NA	TRBJ2-3	TRBV11-2	ASSLAGWPDTQY
NA	TRBJ2-5	TRBV5-4	ASSVRQYQETQY
NA	TRBJ1-2	TRBV27	ASSPGWGANYGYT
TRBD1	TRBJ2-7	TRBV7-9	ASSLAQGQKYEQY
NA	TRBJ1-4	TRBV9	ASSPSPRGNEKLF
NA	TRBJ1-4	TRBV4-3	ASSQGRGTNEKLF
NA	NA	TRBV10-2	ASTEQGHEQY
NA	TRBJ1-1	TRBV2	ASRRQDQQAEAF
NA	TRBJ2-5	TRBV6-5	ASSYRAGVETQY
TRBD1	TRBJ1-5	TRBV7-2	ASSRDRSNQPQH
TRBD1	TRBJ1-6	TRBV5-1	ASSITGENSPLH
NA	TRBJ1-2	TRBV5-1	ASSLAAGGADYGYT
TRBD1	TRBJ2-7	TRBV5-6	ASSPRPGGSYEQY
NA	TRBJ1-2	TRBV7-9	ASSPTPENYGYT
NA	TRBJ2-3	TRBV5-1	ASRFAQSTDTQY
NA	TRBJ1-1	TRBV6-4	ASSDGPGGVFNTEAF
NA	TRBJ1-2	TRBV5-1	ASSLVPGNYGYT
TRBD1	TRBJ1-6	TRBV7-9	ASSSDRGRSYNSPLH
NA	TRBJ2-7	TRBV7-2	ASSLSIQYEQY
TRBD1	TRBJ2-7	TRBV7-2	ASSSSGTGSYEQY
TRBD1	TRBJ1-6	TRBV10-3	AIGTGGVGSPLH